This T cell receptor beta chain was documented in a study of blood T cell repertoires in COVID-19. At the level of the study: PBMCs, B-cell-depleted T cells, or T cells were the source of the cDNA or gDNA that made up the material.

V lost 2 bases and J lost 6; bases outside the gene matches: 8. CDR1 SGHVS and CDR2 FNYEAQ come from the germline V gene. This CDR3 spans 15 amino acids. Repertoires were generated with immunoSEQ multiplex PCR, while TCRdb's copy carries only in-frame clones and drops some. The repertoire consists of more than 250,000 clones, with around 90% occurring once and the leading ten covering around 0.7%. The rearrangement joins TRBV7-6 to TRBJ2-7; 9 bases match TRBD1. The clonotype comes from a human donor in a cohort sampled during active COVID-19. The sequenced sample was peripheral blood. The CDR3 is CASSLTGQGAAEQYF. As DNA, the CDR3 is TGTGCCAGCAGCTTAACGGGACAGGGAGCGGCCGAGCAGTACTTC.